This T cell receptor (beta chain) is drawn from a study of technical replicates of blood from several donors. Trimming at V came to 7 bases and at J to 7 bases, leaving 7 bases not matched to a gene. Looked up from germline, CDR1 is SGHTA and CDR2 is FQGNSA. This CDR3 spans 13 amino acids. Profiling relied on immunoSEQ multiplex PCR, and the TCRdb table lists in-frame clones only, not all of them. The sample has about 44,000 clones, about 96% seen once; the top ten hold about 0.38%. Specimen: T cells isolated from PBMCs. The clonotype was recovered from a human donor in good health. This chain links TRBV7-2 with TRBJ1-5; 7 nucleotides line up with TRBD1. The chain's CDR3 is CASNWAGGQPQHF. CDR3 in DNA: TGTGCCAGCAACTGGGCAGGGGGACAGCCCCAGCATTTT.